This entry lists 9 T cell receptor beta chains sequenced from one sample in a study of blood T cell repertoires in COVID-19. Repertoires were generated with immunoSEQ multiplex PCR, while TCRdb's copy carries only in-frame clones and drops some. The sample has more than 200,000 clones; 80% to 90% are singletons. The sequencing sample was made of PBMCs or T cells enriched from blood (not recorded which). These receptors were collected from a man aged 25-40 years in a cohort exposed to, infected with or recovered from COVID-19 (not recorded which).

The gene calls are TRBV28 and TRBJ2-1, with TRBD1 matching 7 bases. This CDR3 contains 16 residues. Germline lookup yields CDR1 MDHEN and CDR2 SYDVKM. With 4 bases clipped from V and 8 bases from J, the junction kept 14 bases outside the gene matches. This CDR3 reads CASSSHGQAVGHEQFF. As DNA, the CDR3 is TGTGCCAGCAGTTCACATGGACAGGCTGTAGGGCATGAGCAGTTCTTC. Combining the CDR3 with reference TRBV28 and TRBJ2-1 gives the whole variable domain DVKVTQSSRYLVKRTGEKVFLECVQDMDHENMFWYRQDPGLGLRLIYFSYDVKMKEKGDIPEGYSVSREKKERFSLILESASTNQTSMYLCASSSHGQAVGHEQFFGPGTRLTVL.

This clone was found a few times. V gene TRBV6-1 combines with J gene TRBJ1-1, with 7 bases identical to TRBD1. The CDR3 extends over 13 amino acids. J lost 3 bases, V lost 2 bases, and 0 bases had no gene match. Per germline, CDR1 MNHNS and CDR2 SASEGT. Here the CDR3 reads CASSERGHTEAFF. CDR3 DNA sequence: TGTGCCAGCAGTGAAAGGGGGCACACTGAAGCTTTCTTT.

This chain joins TRBV9 and TRBJ2-7, with 8 positions matching TRBD1. J was trimmed by 3 bases and V by 3 bases; bases with no gene match: 11. This CDR3 contains 16 residues. The germline CDR1 and CDR2 sequences are SGDLS and YYNGEE. The chain's CDR3 is CASSEGSWGQDYEQYF. DNA of the CDR3: TGTGCCAGCAGCGAGGGGTCTTGGGGACAGGACTACGAGCAGTACTTC.

In this sample, this clone turned up many times. The chain couples TRBV5-5 to TRBJ1-5, with 7 bases matching TRBD1. The V segment lost 0 bases and the J segment 4 bases; nucleotides outside the gene matches: 7. Per germline, CDR1 SGHKS and CDR2 YYEKEE (reference sequence). The CDR3 is 16 residues long. The DNA of the CDR3 is TGTGCCAGCAGCTTGGACACGGGGGACAGAAATCAGCCCCAGCATTTT. This encodes CASSLDTGDRNQPQHF.

This chain links TRBV27 with TRBJ2-7, with TRBD1 identical over 8 bases. The CDR3 loop spans 15 amino acids. The germline gives CDR1 MNHEY, CDR2 SMNVEV (reference sequence). J lost 0 bases, V lost 1 base, and 2 bases had no gene match. CDR3 coding DNA: TGTGCCAGCAGTTTATATCAGGGGGCCTCCTACGAGCAGTACTTC. It is translated as CASSLYQGASYEQYF.

This clone occurred many times. V and J are TRBV9 and TRBJ2-1; the match to TRBD2 covers 12 bases. The CDR3 has 16 residues. Germline V lookup: CDR1 SGDLS, CDR2 YYNGEE. After removal of 4 bases from V and 4 bases from J, the junction contained 6 bases not matched to a gene. Here the CDR3 DNA reads TGTGCCAGCAGCCCCAAGGGACTAGCGGGTTACAATGAGCAGTTCTTC. It yields the protein CASSPKGLAGYNEQFF. Using reference TRBV9 and TRBJ2-1 for the parts outside the CDR3, the full variable domain is DSGVTQTPKHLITATGQRVTLRCSPRSGDLSVYWYQQSLDQGLQFLIQYYNGEERAKGNILERFSAQQFPDLHSELNLSSLELGDSALYFCASSPKGLAGYNEQFFGPGTRLTVL.

The rearrangement uses TRBV19 and TRBJ2-2; the match to TRBD1 covers 8 bases. After removal of 6 bases from V and 3 bases from J, the junction contained 6 bases not matched to a gene. Per the germline V gene, CDR1 is LNHDA and CDR2 is SQIVND (reference sequence). This CDR3 is 15 amino acids long. CDR3 residues: CASRQGAPDTGELFF. CDR3 sequence (DNA): TGTGCCAGTAGGCAGGGGGCGCCGGACACCGGGGAGCTGTTTTTT. The full variable domain, completed using reference TRBV19 and TRBJ2-2, is DGGITQSPKYLFRKEGQNVTLSCEQNLNHDAMYWYRQDPGQGLRLIYYSQIVNDFQKGDIAEGYSVSREKKESFPLTVTSAQKNPTAFYLCASRQGAPDTGELFFGEGSRLTVL.

The rearrangement links TRBV7-9 to TRBJ1-1, with TRBD1 matching over 7 bases. V shed 7 bases, J shed 5 bases, and the junction held 7 bases outside the gene matches. The CDR3 spans 13 residues. The germline gives CDR1 SEHNR, CDR2 FQNEAQ (reference sequence). The CDR3 sequence: CASTNSGGTEAFF. CDR3 DNA sequence: TGTGCCAGCACCAACTCAGGGGGGACTGAAGCTTTCTTT.

This clone has only one observation. The rearrangement joins TRBV19 to TRBJ2-1, with D possibly matching TRBD2 (5 bases). Germline V gene lookup returns CDR1 LNHDA and CDR2 SQIVND (reference sequence). The CDR3 consists of 15 residues. Trimming pared 8 bases from V and 6 bases from J, leaving 20 bases between. CDR3 DNA sequence: TGTGCCAGTCGTTACTCGGGGATTACCCTCAATGAGCAGTTCTTC. Its translation is CASRYSGITLNEQFF.